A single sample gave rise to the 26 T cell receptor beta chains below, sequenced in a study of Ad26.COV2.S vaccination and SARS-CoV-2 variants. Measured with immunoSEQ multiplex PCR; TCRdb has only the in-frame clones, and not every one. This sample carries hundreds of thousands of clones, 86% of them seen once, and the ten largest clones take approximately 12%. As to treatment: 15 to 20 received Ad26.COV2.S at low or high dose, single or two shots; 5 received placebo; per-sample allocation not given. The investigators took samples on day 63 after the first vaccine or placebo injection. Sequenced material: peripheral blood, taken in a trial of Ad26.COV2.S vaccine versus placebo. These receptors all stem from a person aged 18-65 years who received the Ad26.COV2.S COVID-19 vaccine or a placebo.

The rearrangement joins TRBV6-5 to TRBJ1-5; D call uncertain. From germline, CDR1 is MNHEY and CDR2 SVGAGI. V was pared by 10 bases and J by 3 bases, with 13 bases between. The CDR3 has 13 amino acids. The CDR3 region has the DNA TGTGCCACCTCGGGCCGGCTCAATCAGCCCCAGCATTTT. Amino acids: CATSGRLNQPQHF.

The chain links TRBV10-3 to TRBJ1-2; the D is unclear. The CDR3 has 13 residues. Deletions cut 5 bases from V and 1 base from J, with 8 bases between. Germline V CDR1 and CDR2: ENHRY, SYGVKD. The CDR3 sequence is CAISPPHNYGYTF. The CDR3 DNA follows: TGTGCCATCAGTCCCCCTCATAACTATGGCTACACCTTC.

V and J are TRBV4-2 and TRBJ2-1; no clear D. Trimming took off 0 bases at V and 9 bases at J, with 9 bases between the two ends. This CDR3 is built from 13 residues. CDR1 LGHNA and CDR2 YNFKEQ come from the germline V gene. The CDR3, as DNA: TGTGCCAGCAGCCAAGATATGGACGGTGAGCAGTTCTTC. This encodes CASSQDMDGEQFF.

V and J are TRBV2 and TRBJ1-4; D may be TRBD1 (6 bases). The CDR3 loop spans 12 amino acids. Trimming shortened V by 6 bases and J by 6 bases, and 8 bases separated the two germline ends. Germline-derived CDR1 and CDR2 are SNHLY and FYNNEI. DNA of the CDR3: TGTGCCAGCAGCGGGGGCTATGAAAAACTGTTTTTT. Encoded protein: CASSGGYEKLFF.

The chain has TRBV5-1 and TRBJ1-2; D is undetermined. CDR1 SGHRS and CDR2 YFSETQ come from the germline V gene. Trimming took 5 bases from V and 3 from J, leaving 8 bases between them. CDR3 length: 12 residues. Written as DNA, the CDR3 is TGCGCCAGCAGAGCTTCGGACTATGGCTACACCTTC. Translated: CASRASDYGYTF.

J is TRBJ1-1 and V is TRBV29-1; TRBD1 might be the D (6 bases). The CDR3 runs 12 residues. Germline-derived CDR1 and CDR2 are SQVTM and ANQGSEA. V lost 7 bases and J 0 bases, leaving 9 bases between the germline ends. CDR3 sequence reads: CSAGQLNTEAFF. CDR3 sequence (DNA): TGCAGCGCTGGACAGTTGAACACTGAAGCTTTCTTT.

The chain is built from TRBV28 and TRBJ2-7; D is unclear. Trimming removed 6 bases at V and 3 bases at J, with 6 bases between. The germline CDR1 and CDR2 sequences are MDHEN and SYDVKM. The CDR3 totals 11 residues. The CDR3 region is CASRNNYEQYF. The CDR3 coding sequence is TGTGCCAGCAGAAACAACTACGAGCAGTACTTC.

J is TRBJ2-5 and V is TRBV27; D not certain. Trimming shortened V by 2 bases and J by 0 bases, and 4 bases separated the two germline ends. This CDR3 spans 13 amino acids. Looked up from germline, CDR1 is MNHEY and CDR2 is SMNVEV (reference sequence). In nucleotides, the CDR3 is TGTGCCAGCAGTTTACTGTACCAAGAGACCCAGTACTTC. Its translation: CASSLLYQETQYF.

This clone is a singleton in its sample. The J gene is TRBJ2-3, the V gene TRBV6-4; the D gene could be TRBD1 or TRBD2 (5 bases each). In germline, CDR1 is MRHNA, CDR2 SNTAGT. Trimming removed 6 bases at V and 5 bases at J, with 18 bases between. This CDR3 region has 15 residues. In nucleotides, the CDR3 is TGTGCCAGCAGGGATCTGGGACGGTTGGAAGATACGCAGTATTTT. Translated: CASRDLGRLEDTQYF.

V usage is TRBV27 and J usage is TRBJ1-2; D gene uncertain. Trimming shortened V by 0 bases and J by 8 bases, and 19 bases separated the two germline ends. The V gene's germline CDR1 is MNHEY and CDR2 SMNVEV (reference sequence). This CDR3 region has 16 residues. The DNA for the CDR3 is TGTGCCAGCAGTTTATCGAAGGAGGGAAGGATAGGGGGCTACACCTTC. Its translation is CASSLSKEGRIGGYTF.

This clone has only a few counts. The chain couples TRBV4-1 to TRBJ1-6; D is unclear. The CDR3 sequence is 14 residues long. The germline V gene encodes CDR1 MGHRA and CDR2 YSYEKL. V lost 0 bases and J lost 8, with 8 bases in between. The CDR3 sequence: CASSQDYPDSPLHF. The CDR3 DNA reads TGCGCCAGCAGCCAAGATTACCCGGATTCACCCCTCCACTTT.

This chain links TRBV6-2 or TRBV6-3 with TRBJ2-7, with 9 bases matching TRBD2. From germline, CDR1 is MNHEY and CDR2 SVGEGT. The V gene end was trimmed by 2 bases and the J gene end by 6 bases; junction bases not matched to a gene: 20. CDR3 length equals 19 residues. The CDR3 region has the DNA TGTGCCAGCAGTTACATATCTCGTGGACTAGCGCCCCCCCTAAGCGAGCAGTACTTC. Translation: CASSYISRGLAPPLSEQYF.

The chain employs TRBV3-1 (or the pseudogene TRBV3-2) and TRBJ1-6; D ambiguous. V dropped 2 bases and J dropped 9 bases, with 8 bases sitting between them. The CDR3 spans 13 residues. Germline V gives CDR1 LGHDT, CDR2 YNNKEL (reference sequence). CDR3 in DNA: TGTGCCAGCAGCCAACTCTCCGGTTCACCCCTCCACTTT. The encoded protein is CASSQLSGSPLHF.

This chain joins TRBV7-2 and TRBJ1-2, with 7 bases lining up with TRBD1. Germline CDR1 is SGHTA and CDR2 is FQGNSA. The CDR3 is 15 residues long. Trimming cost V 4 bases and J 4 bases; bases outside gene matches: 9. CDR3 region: CASSSRGQGSYGYTF. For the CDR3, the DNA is TGTGCCAGCAGCTCAAGGGGGCAGGGAAGCTATGGCTACACCTTC.

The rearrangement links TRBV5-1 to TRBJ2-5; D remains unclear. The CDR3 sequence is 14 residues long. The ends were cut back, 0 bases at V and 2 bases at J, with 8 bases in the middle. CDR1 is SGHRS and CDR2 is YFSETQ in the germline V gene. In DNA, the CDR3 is TGCGCCAGCAGCTTGGAGGCTAGGCAAGAGACCCAGTACTTC. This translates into CASSLEARQETQYF.

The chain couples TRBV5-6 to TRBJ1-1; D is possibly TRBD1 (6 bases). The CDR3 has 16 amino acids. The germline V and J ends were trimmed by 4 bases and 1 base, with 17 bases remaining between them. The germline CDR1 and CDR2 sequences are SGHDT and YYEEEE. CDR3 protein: CASSLKGGSWNTEAFF. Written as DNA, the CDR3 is TGTGCCAGCAGCCTAAAAGGGGGAAGTTGGAACACTGAAGCTTTCTTT.

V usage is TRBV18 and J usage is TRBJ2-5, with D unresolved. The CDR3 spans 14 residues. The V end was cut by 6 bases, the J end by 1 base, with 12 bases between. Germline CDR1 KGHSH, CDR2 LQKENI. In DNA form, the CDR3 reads TGTGCCAGCTCCCCCGGACGGAGCCAAGAGACCCAGTACTTC. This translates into CASSPGRSQETQYF.

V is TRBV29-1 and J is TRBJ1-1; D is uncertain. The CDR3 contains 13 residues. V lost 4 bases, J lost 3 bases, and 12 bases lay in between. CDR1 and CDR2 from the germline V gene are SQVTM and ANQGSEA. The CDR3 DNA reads TGCAGCGTTGTCACGGTTGGGGACACTGAAGCTTTCTTT. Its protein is CSVVTVGDTEAFF.

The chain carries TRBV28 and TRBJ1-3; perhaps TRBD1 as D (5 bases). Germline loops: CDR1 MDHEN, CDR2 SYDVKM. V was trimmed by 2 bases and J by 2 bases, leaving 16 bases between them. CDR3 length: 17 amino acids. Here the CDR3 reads CASSLGSPGDPGNTIYF. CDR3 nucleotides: TGTGCCAGCAGTTTAGGGAGCCCGGGGGACCCTGGAAACACCATATATTTT.

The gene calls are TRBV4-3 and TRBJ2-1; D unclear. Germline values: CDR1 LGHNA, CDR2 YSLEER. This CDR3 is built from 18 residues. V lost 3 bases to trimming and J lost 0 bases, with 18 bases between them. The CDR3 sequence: CASSHFLLDRSSYNEQFF. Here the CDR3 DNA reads TGCGCCAGCAGCCATTTTCTTTTGGACCGAAGCTCCTACAATGAGCAGTTCTTC.

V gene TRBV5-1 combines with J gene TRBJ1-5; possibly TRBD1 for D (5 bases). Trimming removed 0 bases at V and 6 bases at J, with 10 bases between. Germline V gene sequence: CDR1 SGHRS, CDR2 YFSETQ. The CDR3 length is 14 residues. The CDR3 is CASSLDGAFQPQHF. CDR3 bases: TGCGCCAGCAGCTTGGACGGGGCGTTTCAGCCCCAGCATTTT.

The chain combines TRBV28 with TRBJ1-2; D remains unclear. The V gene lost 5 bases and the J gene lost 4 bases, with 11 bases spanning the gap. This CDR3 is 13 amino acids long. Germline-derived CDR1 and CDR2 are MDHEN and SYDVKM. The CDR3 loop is CASSPNAIYGYTF. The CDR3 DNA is TGTGCCAGCAGTCCGAACGCGATCTATGGCTACACCTTC.

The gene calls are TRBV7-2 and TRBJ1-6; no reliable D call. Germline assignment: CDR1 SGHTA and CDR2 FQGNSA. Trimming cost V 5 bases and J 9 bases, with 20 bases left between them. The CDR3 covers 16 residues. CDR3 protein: CASSAAGLSSGSPLHF. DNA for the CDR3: TGTGCCAGCAGCGCAGCAGGTCTTTCTAGCGGTTCACCCCTCCACTTT.

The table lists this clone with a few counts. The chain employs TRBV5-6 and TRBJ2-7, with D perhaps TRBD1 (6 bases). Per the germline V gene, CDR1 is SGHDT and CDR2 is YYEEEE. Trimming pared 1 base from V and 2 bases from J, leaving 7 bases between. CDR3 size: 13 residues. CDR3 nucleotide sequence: TGTGCCAGCAGCTTGCCAGGGGCCTACGAGCAGTACTTC. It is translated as CASSLPGAYEQYF.

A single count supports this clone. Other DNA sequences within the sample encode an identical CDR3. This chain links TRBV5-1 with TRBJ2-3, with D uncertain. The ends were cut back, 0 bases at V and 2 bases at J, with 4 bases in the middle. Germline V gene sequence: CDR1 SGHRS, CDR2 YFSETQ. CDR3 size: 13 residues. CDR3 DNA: TGCGCCAGCAGCTTGGTACCCACAGATACGCAGTATTTT. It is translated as CASSLVPTDTQYF. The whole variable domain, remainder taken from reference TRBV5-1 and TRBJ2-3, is KAGVTQTPRYLIKTRGQQVTLSCSPISGHRSVSWYQQTPGQGLQFLFEYFSETQRNKGNFPGRFSGRQFSNSRSEMNVSTLELGDSALYLCASSLVPTDTQYFGPGTRLTVL.

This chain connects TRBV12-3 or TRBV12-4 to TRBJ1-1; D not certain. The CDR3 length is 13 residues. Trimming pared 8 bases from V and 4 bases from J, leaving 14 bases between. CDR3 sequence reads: CASGDVGVTEAFF. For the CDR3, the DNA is TGTGCCAGCGGGGATGTTGGGGTCACTGAAGCTTTCTTT.